This T cell receptor beta chain comes out of a study of cytomegalovirus exposure and HLA in healthy donors. Germline loops: CDR1 SGHAT, CDR2 FQNNGV. Deletions cut 5 bases from V and 2 bases from J, with 13 bases between. This CDR3 region has 14 residues. Primers included in the PCR were 60 Vbeta and 13 Jbeta primers. Only in-frame clones appear in the TCRdb table, and some are missing; sequencing was by immunoSEQ multiplex PCR. The sample lists fewer than 200,000 clones; over 60% were seen once. Sequencing was done on a sample of PBMCs. This clonotype was obtained from a female donor in good health and CMV-seronegative. This rearrangement joins TRBV11-2 to TRBJ2-7; D is perhaps TRBD1 (6 bases). The CDR3 reads CASSHDRFPYEQYF. The CDR3 nucleotides are TGTGCCAGCAGCCATGACAGGTTTCCCTACGAGCAGTACTTC.